Shown below are 22 T cell receptor beta chains from a single sample sequenced in a study of T-cell memory formation after mild COVID-19. TCRdb re-called the 5' RACE reads through MiXCR, storing one row per CDR3 protein. The profile shows 540,000 or so distinct CDR3 sequences, around 21% of them singletons. The sample was PBMCs or a T cell subset sorted from them (not recorded which). The receptors here all came from an adult woman who had mild COVID-19 (a few samples of this study predate the infection). Cell type and time point are not known.

This clonotype was seen a few times. The CDR3 loop is CASSLGRGLRTDTQYF. The CDR3 DNA reads TGTGCCAGCAGTCTAGGGAGGGGGTTAAGGACAGATACGCAGTATTTT. The rearrangement uses TRBV12-3 or TRBV12-4 and TRBJ2-3; D is possibly TRBD2 (7 bases). Trimming removed 5 bases at V and 3 bases at J, with 18 bases between. This CDR3 region has 16 residues.

This clonotype has only a few counts. V usage is TRBV20-1 and J usage is TRBJ2-1, with TRBD2 identical over 14 bases. The trim removed 6 bases at V and 2 bases at J, leaving 9 bases unmatched. The germline V gene has CDR1 DFQATT and CDR2 SNEGSKA (reference sequence). This CDR3 contains 17 residues. This CDR3 is CSAQGTSGSFAYNEQFF. The CDR3 coding sequence is TGCAGTGCACAAGGGACTAGCGGGAGTTTCGCCTACAATGAGCAGTTCTTC.

For this clonotype: One junction end does not reproduce the germline sequence, and a read error may be involved. The chain joins TRBV20-1 to TRBJ1-4; perhaps TRBD1 as D (5 bases). In germline, CDR1 is DFQATT, CDR2 SNEGSKA (reference sequence). This CDR3 has 14 residues. In DNA, the CDR3 is TGCAGTGCCCCTCCGCCAGGGACGAGCGAAAAAATGTTTTTT. Translated: CSAPPPGTSEKMFF.

This clonotype was observed a handful of times. V usage is TRBV28 and J usage is TRBJ2-4; D is unresolved. CDR3 size: 14 residues. CDR1 and CDR2 (germline): MDHEN, SYDVKM. The ends were cut back, 7 bases at V and 0 bases at J, with 10 bases in the middle. The CDR3 DNA sequence: TGTGCCAGCAAGCGAGGATTAGCCAAAAACATTCAGTACTTC. Translated, it gives CASKRGLAKNIQYF. Together with reference TRBV28 and TRBJ2-4, the CDR3 gives the full variable domain: DVKVTQSSRYLVKRTGEKVFLECVQDMDHENMFWYRQDPGLGLRLIYFSYDVKMKEKGDIPEGYSVSREKKERFSLILESASTNQTSMYLCASKRGLAKNIQYFGAGTRLSVL.

The chain combines TRBV28 with TRBJ2-3, with a possible D match to TRBD2 (6 bases). Germline CDR1 is MDHEN and CDR2 is SYDVKM. Deletions cut 6 bases from V and 0 bases from J, with 19 bases between. This CDR3 spans 17 amino acids. CDR3 DNA sequence: TGTGCCAGCAGCACTCCTTGGGAGGACCCTAGCACAGATACGCAGTATTTT. Amino acid sequence: CASSTPWEDPSTDTQYF.

The sample holds a few counts of this clonotype. This chain links TRBV7-2 with TRBJ2-4, with D perhaps matching TRBD1 (7 bases). The CDR3 contains 15 residues. Trimming cost V 4 bases and J 5 bases, with 15 bases left between them. The germline V gene encodes CDR1 SGHTA and CDR2 FQGNSA. The CDR3 protein is CASSYRTGGENIQYF. CDR3 in DNA: TGTGCCAGCAGCTACCGGACAGGAGGGGAAAACATTCAGTACTTC.

The chain combines TRBV12-3 or TRBV12-4 with TRBJ1-1; perhaps TRBD1 as D (5 bases). Trimming cost V 6 bases and J 3 bases, with 14 bases left between them. The CDR3 has 14 residues. The CDR3 DNA is TGTGCCAGCAGGAGTTTCCGAGGGGACACTGAAGCTTTCTTT. This translates into CASRSFRGDTEAFF.

This clonotype was picked up a small number of times. The chain's CDR3 is CASSLLGAKADTQYF. The CDR3 DNA reads TGTGCCAGCAGCTTACTGGGGGCAAAGGCAGATACGCAGTATTTT. The chain links TRBV13 to TRBJ2-3, with TRBD1 as a possible D gene (6 bases). Germline CDR1 and CDR2: PRHDT and FYEKMQ (reference sequence). Trimming removed 2 bases at V and 4 bases at J, with 13 bases between. The CDR3 is made up of 15 amino acids.

This clonotype has just a few counts. The gene calls are TRBV10-3 and TRBJ1-1, with D hard to call. Germline lookup yields CDR1 ENHRY and CDR2 SYGVKD. The CDR3 spans 15 residues. V was trimmed by 3 bases and J by 1 base, leaving 12 bases between them. CDR3 sequence: CAISEGYSPNTEAFF. For the CDR3, the DNA is TGTGCCATCAGTGAAGGCTATAGCCCGAACACTGAAGCTTTCTTT.

V gene TRBV4-2 combines with J gene TRBJ1-5; D is ambiguous. Trimming removed 1 base from V and 0 bases from J, with 10 bases in between. The germline gives CDR1 LGHNA, CDR2 YNFKEQ. The CDR3 loop spans 16 amino acids. The CDR3 coding sequence is TGTGCCAGCAGCCAAGGCGGCACGGATAGCAATCAGCCCCAGCATTTT. It codes for CASSQGGTDSNQPQHF.

This chain connects TRBV6-5 to TRBJ2-3, with D unclear. The CDR3 contains 15 residues. V lost 1 base and J lost 4, with 12 bases in between. The germline V gene encodes CDR1 MNHEY and CDR2 SVGAGI. The CDR3, as DNA: TGTGCCAGCAGTTACTTTAAGTCTATCCCAGATACGCAGTATTTT. Protein sequence: CASSYFKSIPDTQYF.

V is TRBV2 and J is TRBJ2-7; D may correspond to TRBD1 or TRBD2 (5 bases each). Trimming left V 7 bases short and J 1 base short, with 11 bases between. Germline loops: CDR1 SNHLY, CDR2 FYNNEI. The CDR3 consists of 13 residues. The CDR3 DNA is TGTGCCAGCATTGGGACGGATTCCTACGAGCAGTACTTC. Its protein product is CASIGTDSYEQYF.

The chain couples TRBV12-3 or TRBV12-4 to TRBJ2-7, with D possibly called TRBD1 or TRBD2 (6 bases each). V was cut by 6 bases and J by 7 bases, with 13 bases left in between. The CDR3 spans 12 residues. CDR3 coding DNA: TGTGCCAGCAGGTCTGAGGGGGGAGAGCAGTACTTC. It yields the protein CASRSEGGEQYF.

This clonotype has more than one count but fewer than ten. This chain links TRBV27 with TRBJ2-7; 7 bases line up with TRBD1. The V gene's germline CDR1 is MNHEY and CDR2 SMNVEV (reference sequence). Unmatched junction bases numbered 4, after V lost 5 bases and J lost 0 bases. The CDR3 has 14 amino acids. The CDR3 region has the DNA TGTGCCAGCAGTGGACAGGTCAGCTCCTACGAGCAGTACTTC. It yields the protein CASSGQVSSYEQYF.

This clonotype was found many times. V gene TRBV5-1 combines with J gene TRBJ1-2, with D perhaps matching TRBD1 (5 bases). The germline V gene has CDR1 SGHRS and CDR2 YFSETQ. CDR3 length: 12 amino acids. With 3 bases removed from V and 4 bases from J, the gap between germline ends came to 7 bases. CDR3 nucleotide sequence: TGCGCCAGCAGCTCCGACAGCTATGGCTACACCTTC. Encoded protein: CASSSDSYGYTF.

This chain uses TRBV6-2 or TRBV6-3 with TRBJ1-1; 7 bases map to TRBD1. Trimming removed 4 bases from V and 0 bases from J; junction bases left unmatched: 5. Germline V gene data show CDR1 as MNHEY and CDR2 as SVGEGT. The CDR3 loop spans 15 amino acids. CDR3 sequence reads: CASSSRTGLNTEAFF. Written as DNA, the CDR3 is TGTGCCAGCAGTTCCCGGACAGGATTGAACACTGAAGCTTTCTTT.

J is TRBJ2-1 and V is TRBV3-1; D unresolved. The CDR3 covers 15 residues. Germline-derived CDR1 and CDR2 are LGHDT and YNNKEL (reference sequence). V lost 2 bases to trimming and J lost 0 bases, with 8 bases between them. The chain's CDR3 is CASSQTGNSYNEQFF. The DNA for the CDR3 is TGTGCCAGCAGCCAAACGGGTAACTCCTACAATGAGCAGTTCTTC.

A few counts support this clonotype. The chain uses TRBV6-2 or TRBV6-3 and TRBJ2-5, with D maybe TRBD2 (5 bases). CDR1 is MNHEY and CDR2 is SVGEGT in the germline V gene. The V end lost 4 bases, the J end lost 2 bases, and 11 bases lay between the germline ends. This CDR3 comprises 14 residues. The CDR3 DNA reads TGTGCCAGCAGTTCGGACTGGATACAAGAGACCCAGTACTTC. It yields the protein CASSSDWIQETQYF.

As DNA, the CDR3 is TGTGCCACCAGTGACCCCGCCGGGGGCCTGGGTGAGCAGTACTTC. Amino acid sequence: CATSDPAGGLGEQYF. V is TRBV24-1 and J is TRBJ2-7; D is tentatively TRBD1 or TRBD2 (6 bases each). CDR3 size: 15 residues. Between the trimmed V and J ends, which lost 4 bases and 7 bases, there was a span of 19 bases. Germline V lookup: CDR1 KGHDR, CDR2 SFDVKD.

This chain uses TRBV19 with TRBJ1-3; 8 bases are a match to TRBD1. Germline V gives CDR1 LNHDA, CDR2 SQIVND (reference sequence). V was clipped by 8 bases and J by 5 bases; unmatched bases: 8. This CDR3 contains 14 residues. CDR3: CASWTGRTRNTIYF. CDR3 in DNA: TGTGCCAGTTGGACAGGGAGAACAAGAAACACCATATATTTT.

V usage is TRBV6-6 and J usage is TRBJ2-7; D is unresolved. The V end was cut by 7 bases, the J end by 3 bases, with 16 bases between. The CDR3 consists of 14 residues. Germline CDR1 is MNHNY and CDR2 is SVGAGI (reference sequence). Here the CDR3 DNA reads TGTGCCAGCACCCATGAGATACCATTCTACGAGCAGTACTTC. Translating gives CASTHEIPFYEQYF.

The chain links TRBV29-1 to TRBJ2-2; a possible D gene is TRBD2 (6 bases). Germline lookup yields CDR1 SQVTM and CDR2 ANQGSEA. This CDR3 region has 13 residues. V gave up 6 bases and J gave up 4 bases, with 12 bases separating them. The CDR3 spells CSVARRGTGELFF. The CDR3 nucleotides are TGCAGCGTGGCCCGGAGGGGCACCGGGGAGCTGTTTTTT.